A selection of T cell receptor beta chains follows, all from one sample in a study of blood T cell repertoires in COVID-19. This table comes from immunoSEQ multiplex PCR, and its TCRdb copy is limited to in-frame clones, with some not included. Seen here are approximately 200,000 clones, 80% to 90% observed once, and the top ten hold roughly 12%. The sequenced material came from PBMCs or T cells enriched from blood (not recorded which). These TCRs come from a man in his forties or fifties who had recovered from COVID-19. CDR3s include the opening cysteine and the closing phenylalanine or tryptophan. D genes are given only for firm matches. For some rows the clone size is stated as once, few or many, or as a class when expanded; others skip it.

TRBJ2-1 | NA | NA | 16 | TRBV6-2/TRBV6-3 | CASSSFDASSYNEQFF | TGTGCCAGCAGTTCTTTTGACGCTAGCTCCTACAATGAGCAGTTCTTC
TRBJ1-1 | NA | NA | 15 | TRBV18 | CASSAAGTLNTEAFF | TGTGCCAGCTCAGCCGCCGGGACACTGAACACTGAAGCTTTCTTT
TRBJ1-2 | NA | NA | 15 | TRBV5-1 | CASSTGTAANYGYTF | TGCGCCAGCAGCACAGGGACGGCCGCTAACTATGGCTACACCTTC
TRBJ2-5 | NA | TRBD2 | 13 | TRBV4-3 | CASSPLAGETQYF | TGCGCCAGCAGTCCCCTAGCGGGCGAGACCCAGTACTTC
TRBJ2-2 | NA | TRBD1 | 16 | TRBV5-1 | CASSFGQGENTGELFF | TGCGCCAGCAGCTTCGGACAGGGGGAGAACACCGGGGAGCTGTTTTTT
TRBJ2-1 | NA | TRBD2 | 13 | TRBV7-8 | CASRGLADNEQFF | TGTGCCAGCAGGGGGCTAGCGGACAATGAGCAGTTCTTC
TRBJ2-1 | NA | TRBD1 | 13 | TRBV28 | CASEPGQGNEQFF | TGTGCCAGCGAACCGGGACAGGGAAATGAGCAGTTCTTC
TRBJ2-3 | NA | TRBD2 | 12 | TRBV6-4 | CASRAGGGTQYF | TGTGCCAGCAGAGCGGGAGGCGGTACGCAGTATTTT
TRBJ1-2 | NA | NA | 14 | TRBV7-2 | CASSFFQVDYGYTF | TGTGCCAGCAGCTTCTTCCAGGTGGACTATGGCTACACCTTC
TRBJ2-7 | NA | NA | 15 | TRBV10-3 | CAISTQGLLSYEQYF | TGTGCCATCAGTACCCAGGGACTTCTCTCCTACGAGCAGTACTTC
TRBJ1-1 | NA | NA | 13 | TRBV10-1 | CASSLQRNTEAFF | TGCGCCAGCAGTCTACAGAGAAACACTGAAGCTTTCTTT
TRBJ2-7 | NA | NA | 12 | TRBV6-2/TRBV6-3 | CASSYRDYQQYF | TGTGCCAGCAGTTACCGGGATTACCAGCAGTACTTC
TRBJ2-5 | NA | NA | 15 | TRBV21-1 | CASSKGVRAQETQYF | TGTGCCAGCAGCAAAGGGGTCAGGGCCCAAGAGACCCAGTACTTC
TRBJ1-1 | NA | NA | 17 | TRBV19 | CASSIGTVESMNTEAFF | TGTGCCAGTAGTATCGGAACAGTCGAGAGTATGAACACTGAAGCTTTCTTT
TRBJ2-1 | NA | TRBD2 | 16 | TRBV10-1 | CASSEISGSAYNEQFF | TGCGCCAGCAGTGAAATTAGCGGGAGTGCCTACAATGAGCAGTTCTTC
TRBJ2-7 | NA | NA | 14 | TRBV7-8 | CASVRGGRSYEQYF | TGTGCCAGCGTACGAGGGGGTAGGTCCTACGAGCAGTACTTC
TRBJ1-1 | NA | TRBD1 | 13 | TRBV5-5 | CASSWTGRTEAFF | TGTGCCAGCAGCTGGACAGGGAGGACTGAAGCTTTCTTT
TRBJ2-5 | NA | NA | 15 | TRBV6-2/TRBV6-3 | CASTPFARSQETQYF | TGTGCCAGCACCCCCTTTGCTAGGAGCCAAGAGACCCAGTACTTC
TRBJ2-6 | NA | NA | 16 | TRBV5-5 | CASSGTTAFGANVLTF | TGTGCCAGCAGCGGAACGACAGCATTTGGGGCCAACGTCCTGACTTTC
TRBJ2-1 | NA | NA | 14 | TRBV6-5 | CASSYSHKGDEQFF | TGTGCCAGCAGTTACTCCCATAAAGGGGATGAGCAGTTCTTC
TRBJ2-3 | NA | NA | 15 | TRBV24-1 | CATSDPRQGADTQYF | TGTGCCACCAGTGACCCCAGGCAGGGTGCGGATACGCAGTATTTT
TRBJ1-1 | NA | NA | 16 | TRBV7-2 | CASSLWSGALITEAFF | TGTGCCAGCAGCTTATGGTCGGGAGCTTTAATCACTGAAGCTTTCTTT
TRBJ2-2 | NA | NA | 12 | TRBV30 | CAWSPSTGELFF | TGTGCCTGGAGTCCTAGCACCGGGGAGCTGTTTTTT
TRBJ2-1 | NA | TRBD1 | 13 | TRBV12-3/TRBV12-4 | CASGTGFFNEQFF | TGTGCCAGCGGGACAGGGTTTTTCAATGAGCAGTTCTTC
TRBJ2-3 | NA | NA | 13 | TRBV7-3 | CASSLDYTDTQYF | TGTGCCAGCAGCTTGGACTATACAGATACGCAGTATTTT
TRBJ2-1 | NA | TRBD2 | 16 | TRBV7-3 | CASSLNRAGVLNEQFF | TGTGCCAGCAGCTTAAATCGAGCGGGAGTGTTAAATGAGCAGTTCTTC
TRBJ1-1 | NA | NA | 13 | TRBV12-5 | CASGLSPGQEAFF | TGTGCTAGTGGCCTAAGCCCGGGACAAGAAGCTTTCTTT
TRBJ2-3 | NA | NA | 15 | TRBV6-2/TRBV6-3 | CASSFEGGHTDTQYF | TGTGCCAGCAGTTTCGAGGGAGGCCACACAGATACGCAGTATTTT
TRBJ2-5 | NA | NA | 16 | TRBV4-3 | CASSQQRLTYQETQYF | TGCGCCAGCAGCCAGCAACGACTGACGTACCAAGAGACCCAGTACTTC
TRBJ1-5 | NA | NA | 12 | TRBV19 | CAQGFLNQPQHF | TGTGCCCAGGGGTTCCTTAATCAGCCCCAGCATTTT
TRBJ2-4 | NA | TRBD1 | 13 | TRBV19 | CASKGQGEGIQYF | TGTGCCAGTAAGGGGCAGGGGGAAGGCATTCAGTACTTC
TRBJ2-5 | once | NA | 15 | TRBV25-1 | CASTTPEGARETQYF | TGTGCCAGCACCACCCCTGAAGGGGCTCGGGAGACCCAGTACTTC
TRBJ1-1 | NA | TRBD1 | 14 | TRBV5-1 | CASSVGDRRTEAFF | TGCGCCAGCAGCGTGGGGGACAGGCGGACTGAAGCTTTCTTT
TRBJ2-2 | NA | TRBD1 | 16 | TRBV18 | CASSPDRGDYTGELFF | TGTGCCAGCTCACCGGACAGGGGAGATTACACCGGGGAGCTGTTTTTT
TRBJ1-6 | NA | TRBD1 | 14 | TRBV3-1/TRBV3-2 | CASSRGQGVSPLHF | TGTGCCAGCAGCCGTGGACAGGGTGTTTCACCCCTCCACTTT
TRBJ2-7 | NA | TRBD1 | 14 | TRBV19 | CASSIATGSYEQYF | TGTGCCAGTAGTATCGCGACAGGGTCCTACGAGCAGTACTTC
TRBJ1-4 | NA | NA | 15 | TRBV4-3 | CASSRAGGAGEKLFF | TGCGCCAGCAGCCGGGCTGGAGGGGCTGGTGAAAAACTGTTTTTT
TRBJ1-4 | NA | TRBD1 | 15 | TRBV16 | CASSQSGTATEKLFF | TGTGCCAGCAGCCAGTCCGGGACAGCGACGGAAAAACTGTTTTTT
TRBJ2-5 | NA | NA | 21 | TRBV6-2/TRBV6-3 | CASSYRGPQFGGARYQETQYF | TGTGCCAGCAGTTACAGGGGACCCCAATTCGGGGGAGCCCGGTACCAAGAGACCCAGTACTTC
TRBJ1-6 | NA | NA | 14 | TRBV6-5 | CASKRLGQSPPLHF | TGTGCCAGCAAAAGATTAGGACAGAGCCCACCCCTCCACTTT
TRBJ1-2 | NA | NA | 15 | TRBV3-1/TRBV3-2 | CASSQDDRGSYGYTF | TGTGCCAGCAGCCAAGATGATCGGGGGAGCTATGGCTACACCTTC
TRBJ1-5 | once | NA | 13 | TRBV6-5 | CASSYGEEQPQHF | TGTGCCAGCAGTTACGGGGAGGAACAGCCCCAGCATTTT
TRBJ1-1 | NA | NA | 16 | TRBV28 | CASRPTTGRMNTEAFF | TGTGCCAGCAGACCCACAACAGGGCGGATGAACACTGAAGCTTTCTTT
TRBJ1-2 | NA | TRBD1 | 13 | TRBV6-5 | CASRQGVNYGYTF | TGTGCCAGCAGACAGGGGGTTAACTATGGCTACACCTTC
TRBJ1-2 | once | NA | 17 | TRBV4-2 | CASSQPGLTTFNYGYTF | TGTGCCAGCAGCCAACCGGGACTCACAACCTTTAACTATGGCTACACCTTC
TRBJ1-1 | few | NA | 14 | TRBV4-2 | CASSQEGQGTEAFF | TGTGCCAGCAGCCAAGAAGGACAAGGGACTGAAGCTTTCTTT
TRBJ2-1 | NA | NA | 13 | TRBV3-1/TRBV3-2 | CASSQVGPGEQFF | TGTGCCAGCAGCCAAGTGGGCCCCGGTGAGCAGTTCTTC
TRBJ1-6 | once | NA | 15 | TRBV5-1 | CASSPGLGHNSPLHF | TGCGCCAGCAGCCCGGGACTGGGGCATAATTCACCCCTCCACTTT
TRBJ2-1 | NA | TRBD2 | 15 | TRBV10-1 | CASILLAGGNNEQFF | TGCGCCAGCATTTTACTAGCGGGAGGAAACAATGAGCAGTTCTTC
TRBJ1-3 | NA | NA | 12 | TRBV12-3/TRBV12-4 | CASSSLGNTIYF | TGTGCCAGCAGTTCCCTTGGCAACACCATATATTTT
TRBJ1-4 | NA | NA | 17 | TRBV5-8 | CASILDRRYATNEKLFF | TGTGCCAGCATACTTGACAGGCGATATGCAACTAATGAAAAACTGTTTTTT
TRBJ1-3 | NA | NA | 17 | TRBV2 | CASSESEAGQYGNTIYF | TGTGCCAGCAGTGAAAGTGAGGCAGGGCAGTACGGAAACACCATATATTTT
TRBJ1-2 | few | NA | 14 | TRBV28 | CASSLYRGNYGYTF | TGTGCCAGCAGTTTATATCGGGGAAACTATGGCTACACCTTC